This T cell receptor beta chain was identified in a study of lymphopenia after photon versus proton radiotherapy. Sequencing was performed with immunoSEQ multiplex PCR; in TCRdb, only in-frame clones are kept and a portion is missing. This sample has some 26,000 clones, with 81% found just once. Germline V gene data show CDR1 as LNHDA and CDR2 as SQIVND (reference sequence). This CDR3 contains 12 residues. Deletions cut 3 bases from V and 6 bases from J, with 9 bases between. This clone was seen just once. V gene TRBV19 combines with J gene TRBJ2-7; D is ambiguous. Material: peripheral blood, obtained from a patient treated with photon-based radiotherapy. The sequence derives from a man aged 50-60 years with gastric cancer. CDR3 coding DNA: TGTGCCAGTAGTATTTCTGGGTTCGAGCAGTACTTC. This encodes CASSISGFEQYF.